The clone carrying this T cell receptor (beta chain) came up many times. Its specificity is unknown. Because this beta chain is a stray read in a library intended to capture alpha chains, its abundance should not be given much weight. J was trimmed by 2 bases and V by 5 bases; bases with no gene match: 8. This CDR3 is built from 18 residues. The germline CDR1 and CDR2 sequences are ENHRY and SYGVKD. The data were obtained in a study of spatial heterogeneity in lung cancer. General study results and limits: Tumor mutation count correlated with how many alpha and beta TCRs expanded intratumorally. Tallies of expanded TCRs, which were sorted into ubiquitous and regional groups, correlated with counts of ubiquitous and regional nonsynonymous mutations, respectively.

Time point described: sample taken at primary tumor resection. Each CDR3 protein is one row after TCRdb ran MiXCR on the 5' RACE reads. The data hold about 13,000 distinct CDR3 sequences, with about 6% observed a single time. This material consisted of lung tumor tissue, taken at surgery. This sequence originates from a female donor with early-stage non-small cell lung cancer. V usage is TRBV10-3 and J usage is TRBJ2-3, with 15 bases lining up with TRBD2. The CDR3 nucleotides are TGTGCCATCAGTTCCGGGACTAGCGGGGGGCTCTACACAGATACGCAGTATTTT. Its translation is CAISSGTSGGLYTDTQYF.